This TCR beta chain was retrieved from a study of Graves' ophthalmopathy and Graves' hyperthyroidism. The authors amplified TCR beta CDR3 regions from RNA transcripts. RT-PCR with HTBI primers came first, then second-round multiplex PCR. TCRdb called the multiplex PCR reads again in MiXCR, with one record for every CDR3 protein. The sample yields about 550,000 distinct CDR3 sequences, about 40% seen once. Trimming took 4 bases from V and 4 from J, leaving 19 bases between them. Germline V gene lookup returns CDR1 SNHLY and CDR2 FYNNEI. The CDR3 sequence is 17 residues long. Material for sequencing was peripheral blood or thyroid tissue (not recorded which). V is TRBV2 and J is TRBJ2-2; D possibly corresponds to TRBD1 (6 bases). The clonotype comes from an adult man with Graves' hyperthyroidism. The CDR3 DNA sequence: TGTGCCAGCAGTGGTGGCAGGGGTAATAGTGGCACCGGGGAGCTGTTTTTT. Its translation: CASSGGRGNSGTGELFF.